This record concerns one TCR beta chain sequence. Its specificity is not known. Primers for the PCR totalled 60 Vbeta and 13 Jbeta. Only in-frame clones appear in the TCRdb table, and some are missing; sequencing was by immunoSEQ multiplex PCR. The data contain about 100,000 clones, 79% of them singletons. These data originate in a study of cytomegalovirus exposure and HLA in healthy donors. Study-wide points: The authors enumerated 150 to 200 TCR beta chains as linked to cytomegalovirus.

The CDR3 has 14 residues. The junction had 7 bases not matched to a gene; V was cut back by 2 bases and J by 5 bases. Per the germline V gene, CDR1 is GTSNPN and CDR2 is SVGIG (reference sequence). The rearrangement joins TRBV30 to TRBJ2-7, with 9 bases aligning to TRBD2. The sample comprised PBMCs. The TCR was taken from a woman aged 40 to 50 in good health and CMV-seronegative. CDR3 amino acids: CAWSPGTSFHEQYF. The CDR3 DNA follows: TGTGCCTGGAGTCCCGGGACTAGCTTCCACGAGCAGTACTTC.